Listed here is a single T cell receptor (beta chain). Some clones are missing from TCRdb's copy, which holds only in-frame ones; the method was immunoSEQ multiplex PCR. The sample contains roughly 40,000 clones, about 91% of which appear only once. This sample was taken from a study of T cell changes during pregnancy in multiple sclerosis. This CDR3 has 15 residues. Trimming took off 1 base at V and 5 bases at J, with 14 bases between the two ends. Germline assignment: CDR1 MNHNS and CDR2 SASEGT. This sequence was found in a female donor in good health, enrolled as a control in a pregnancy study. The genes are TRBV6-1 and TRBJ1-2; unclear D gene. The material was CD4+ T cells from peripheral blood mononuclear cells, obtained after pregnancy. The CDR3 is CASSEGGLRGYGYTF. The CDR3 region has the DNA TGTGCCAGCAGTGAAGGAGGGCTACGAGGGTATGGCTACACCTTC.